The T cell receptor beta chain described here comes from a study of shared clonotypes between healthy human individuals. Naive CD45RA+ and memory CD45RA-negative subsets were split from CD4+ cells. As originally analysed: As immunoSEQ supplied junction-only sequences (without quality scores), filtering differed. Only in-frame clones appear in the TCRdb table, and some are missing; sequencing was by immunoSEQ multiplex PCR. V and J calls plus clone size are reproduced from that table; the DNA served to infer D and trimming. The sample includes about 730,000 clones, roughly 72% seen only once; the top ten take under 2%. The junction had 8 bases not matched to a gene; V was cut back by 5 bases and J by 7 bases. The germline V gene encodes CDR1 SGHTA and CDR2 FQGTGA. The CDR3 is 13 amino acids.

Sequencing used memory CD4+ T cells sorted from blood. Specified subset: CD45RA-negative fraction. This sequence originates from a woman aged 30 to 39 in good health. The rearrangement links TRBV7-3 to TRBJ2-7; 7 nucleotides agree with TRBD1. The CDR3 loop reads CASSARQGGEQYF. Here the CDR3 DNA reads TGTGCCAGCAGCGCACGACAGGGCGGGGAGCAGTACTTC. The whole variable domain, filled in from reference TRBV7-3 and TRBJ2-7, reads GAGVSQTPSNKVTEKGKYVELRCDPISGHTALYWYRQSLGQGPEFLIYFQGTGAADDSGLPNDRFFAVRPEGSVSTLKIQRTERGDSAVYLCASSARQGGEQYFGPGTRLTVT.